Listed below are T cell receptor beta chains from one sample, sequenced in a study of T cell changes during pregnancy in multiple sclerosis. Assay used: immunoSEQ multiplex PCR; TCRdb lists only in-frame clones, some missing. Here the sample spans more than 80,000 clones, more than 90% being singletons. Sequencing was performed on peripheral blood, taken in the first trimester of pregnancy. The origin of the receptors is a female donor with multiple sclerosis, enrolled in a pregnancy study. Each CDR3 is given with its conserved first and last residue. A D gene is named only where the DNA matches it firmly. Where a row states a size, it is once, few, many or the class of an expanded clone; other rows omit it.

J,size,V,D,CDR3,DNA
TRBJ2-1,NA,TRBV19,TRBD1,CASSIGQAEQFF,TGTGCCAGTAGTATCGGACAGGCTGAGCAGTTCTTC
TRBJ2-3,NA,TRBV5-1,NA,CASGRSWSTDTQYF,TGCGCCAGCGGTAGGAGTTGGAGCACAGATACGCAGTATTTT
TRBJ2-5,NA,TRBV6-1,TRBD2,CASKGLAGVVETQYF,TGTGCCAGCAAAGGACTAGCGGGAGTAGTGGAGACCCAGTACTTC
TRBJ1-5,once,TRBV4-1,TRBD1,CASSRIGQAGNQPQHF,TGCGCCAGCAGCCGAATTGGACAGGCTGGGAATCAGCCCCAGCATTTT
TRBJ2-7,NA,TRBV5-1,TRBD2,CASSSHGGGGLYEQYF,TGCGCCAGCAGTAGTCACGGCGGGGGGGGACTCTACGAGCAGTACTTC
TRBJ1-1,NA,TRBV5-1,TRBD1,CASSLQIQGARPEAFF,TGCGCCAGCAGCTTGCAAATCCAGGGGGCGAGACCCGAAGCTTTCTTT
TRBJ1-2,NA,TRBV28,NA,CASSLEDSLYGYTF,TGTGCCAGCAGTTTAGAGGACAGCCTCTATGGCTACACCTTC
TRBJ2-5,NA,TRBV7-8,NA,CASSLDGETQYF,TGTGCCAGCAGCTTAGACGGGGAGACCCAGTACTTC
TRBJ1-3,once,TRBV12-5,TRBD1,CASGLVTGVGNTIYF,TGTGCTAGTGGTTTGGTAACAGGGGTCGGAAACACCATATATTTT
TRBJ1-1,NA,TRBV9,NA,CASSVGLDTEAFF,TGTGCCAGCAGCGTGGGACTAGACACTGAAGCTTTCTTT
TRBJ2-2,few,TRBV19,TRBD2,CASRTSGYTGELFF,TGTGCCAGTAGGACTAGCGGTTACACCGGGGAGCTGTTTTTT
TRBJ2-3,NA,TRBV5-4,NA,CASSLAGTDTQYF,TGTGCCAGCAGCTTGGCGGGCACAGATACGCAGTATTTT
TRBJ2-2,NA,TRBV18,TRBD1,CASSLKQGAGELFF,TGTGCCAGCTCTCTAAAACAGGGGGCCGGGGAGCTGTTTTTT
TRBJ2-2,NA,TRBV28,TRBD1,CASRPQGAWTGELFF,TGTGCCAGCAGACCACAGGGGGCATGGACCGGGGAGCTGTTTTTT
TRBJ1-5,NA,TRBV6-5,NA,CASSWNKGGQPQHF,TGTGCCAGCAGTTGGAACAAGGGAGGCCAGCCCCAGCATTTT
TRBJ1-1,NA,TRBV7-3,TRBD1,CASSQQGHTEAFF,TGTGCCAGCAGCCAACAGGGGCACACTGAAGCTTTCTTT
TRBJ2-7,once,TRBV6-6,NA,CASSYRDLLSSYEQYF,TGTGCCAGCAGTTACCGGGACTTGCTGAGCTCCTACGAGCAGTACTTC
TRBJ1-2,NA,TRBV9,NA,CASSAQSTEAPNGYTF,TGTGCCAGCAGCGCGCAATCGACGGAGGCCCCGAATGGCTACACCTTC
TRBJ2-2,NA,TRBV29-1,NA,CSVEGSGGGEGENTGELFF,TGCAGCGTTGAGGGGTCAGGTGGGGGCGAGGGAGAGAACACCGGGGAGCTGTTTTTT
TRBJ2-7,NA,TRBV15,NA,CATSEAPSYEQYF,TGTGCCACCAGCGAGGCCCCCTCCTACGAGCAGTACTTC
TRBJ2-1,NA,TRBV2,TRBD1,CASLDRVMFF,TGTGCCAGCCTAGACAGGGTTATGTTCTTC
TRBJ1-2,NA,TRBV6-5,TRBD1,CASSYLGTGAGGYTF,TGTGCCAGCAGTTACTTAGGGACAGGGGCCGGCGGCTACACCTTC
TRBJ2-6,NA,TRBV7-3,TRBD1,CASRGTDRAGANVLTF,TGTGCCAGCAGAGGGACCGACAGGGCTGGGGCCAACGTCCTGACTTTC
TRBJ2-1,NA,TRBV27,TRBD2,CASSLMGLVEQFF,TGTGCCAGCAGTTTAATGGGACTAGTGGAGCAGTTCTTC
TRBJ1-1,NA,TRBV30,NA,CAWRAQWNTEAFF,TGTGCCTGGAGGGCCCAGTGGAACACTGAAGCTTTCTTT
TRBJ1-1,NA,TRBV5-1,NA,CASSLDRVGTEAFF,TGCGCCAGCAGCTTGGACAGGGTGGGGACTGAAGCTTTCTTT
TRBJ2-7,NA,TRBV5-8,TRBD1,CASISVGTVNYEQYF,TGTGCCAGCATCAGCGTAGGGACAGTTAACTACGAGCAGTACTTC
TRBJ1-1,few,TRBV5-6,NA,CASSLFGGKNTEAFF,TGTGCCAGCAGCTTGTTCGGGGGTAAGAACACTGAAGCTTTCTTT
TRBJ1-1,NA,TRBV4-1,NA,CASSHPGDNTEAFF,TGCGCCAGCAGTCACCCAGGGGATAACACTGAAGCTTTCTTT
TRBJ1-2,NA,TRBV11-2,NA,CASSLGTGTKINYGYTF,TGTGCCAGCAGCTTAGGGACCGGGACAAAGATTAACTATGGCTACACCTTC
TRBJ2-2,NA,TRBV10-3,TRBD1,CAISRTGGTGELFF,TGTGCCATCAGTAGGACAGGGGGCACCGGGGAGCTGTTTTTT
TRBJ2-7,NA,TRBV2,TRBD2,CASSEARRETGEQYF,TGTGCCAGCAGTGAAGCGCGGCGGGAGACTGGGGAGCAGTACTTC
TRBJ2-1,NA,TRBV27,TRBD1,CASRKGAGGYNEQFF,TGTGCCAGCAGAAAGGGGGCAGGGGGCTACAATGAGCAGTTCTTC
TRBJ2-1,NA,TRBV6-5,TRBD1,CASSFGTGGYNEQFF,TGTGCCAGCAGTTTTGGGACAGGGGGATACAATGAGCAGTTCTTC
TRBJ1-2,NA,TRBV18,NA,CASSPSTGAESYGYTF,TGTGCCAGCTCACCTTCGACAGGAGCGGAATCCTATGGCTACACCTTC
TRBJ2-1,NA,TRBV18,TRBD2,CASSPSGGPVYNEQFF,TGTGCCAGCTCACCGTCGGGAGGGCCAGTATACAATGAGCAGTTCTTC
TRBJ2-7,NA,TRBV7-8,NA,CASSPSSYEQYF,TGTGCCAGCAGCCCCAGTTCCTACGAGCAGTACTTC
TRBJ2-7,NA,TRBV5-4,NA,CASSQIGRSYEQYF,TGTGCCAGCAGCCAAATTGGGCGATCCTACGAGCAGTACTTC
TRBJ2-5,once,TRBV5-1,TRBD2,CASKLGAGEQTQYF,TGCGCCAGCAAATTAGGAGCGGGAGAACAGACCCAGTACTTC